These T cell receptor beta chains were read from a single sample in a study of control samples from healthy donors and cancer patients. The data were produced by immunoSEQ multiplex PCR, yet TCRdb's version contains in-frame clones alone and is incomplete. The sample has under 85,000 clones; roughly 93% are singletons. Sequencing was carried out using PBMCs. The receptors were sampled from a woman between 35 and 50 years old with lung cancer. Each CDR3 is given with its conserved first and last residue. Each record gives: D gene, clone size, J gene, V gene, CDR3 DNA, CDR3 protein. D genes are given only for firm matches. Not every row has a clone size; where given, it reads once, few, many or a size class.

TRBD1,-,TRBJ1-4,TRBV16,TGTGCCAGCAGCCTGGGACAGGGACAGAATGAAAAACTGTTTTTT,CASSLGQGQNEKLFF
TRBD2,few,TRBJ2-3,TRBV7-3,TGTGCCAGCAGCTCAAACACTAGCGGGTTCACAGATACGCAGTATTTT,CASSSNTSGFTDTQYF
TRBD2,-,TRBJ2-1,TRBV18,TGTGCCAGCTCACCACCGGGACTAGCGCGAAATGAGCAGTTCTTC,CASSPPGLARNEQFF
TRBD2,once,TRBJ2-5,TRBV7-2,TGTGCCAGCAGCTTAGGCGGGGGGGCCGGGGAGACCCAGTACTTC,CASSLGGGAGETQYF
-,-,TRBJ1-5,TRBV30,TGTGCCTGGAGTGGGACGGTAAATCAGCCCCAGCATTTT,CAWSGTVNQPQHF
-,-,TRBJ1-2,TRBV5-6,TGTGCCAGCAGCTTCGGGACAACTAACTATGGCTACACCTTC,CASSFGTTNYGYTF
-,-,TRBJ1-2,TRBV15,TGTGCCACCAGCAGAGATCAAGACAGACTCTATGGCTACACCTTC,CATSRDQDRLYGYTF
TRBD1,once,TRBJ1-4,TRBV29-1,TGCAGCGTTAAGGGGGCAGATGAAAAACTGTTTTTT,CSVKGADEKLFF
-,-,TRBJ2-2,TRBV19,TGTGCCAGTAGCACCTACCCGGGCACCGGGGAGCTGTTTTTT,CASSTYPGTGELFF
-,-,TRBJ1-1,TRBV19,TGTGCCAGTAGTACCCCCCCGGGGCGGAAGGGTTCCATACATGGGAACACTGAAGCTTTCTTT,CASSTPPGRKGSIHGNTEAFF
TRBD2,-,TRBJ2-7,TRBV7-6,TGTGCCAGCAGCCTTCGACTAGCGGGGTCTTACGAGCAGTACTTC,CASSLRLAGSYEQYF
TRBD1,-,TRBJ2-7,TRBV14,TGTGCCAGCAGCCAAGCGGGACAGAGACGTACGAAGTACTTC,CASSQAGQRRTKYF
TRBD1,-,TRBJ2-7,TRBV30,TGTGCCGGCTACCGGGACAGGGGTAGCGAGCAGTACTTC,CAGYRDRGSEQYF
-,-,TRBJ2-1,TRBV30,TGTGCCTGGAGCCCTCCCCCGTGGGTATTGGAAAAACCCGTCTCCTACAATGAGCAGTTCTTC,CAWSPPPWVLEKPVSYNEQFF
-,-,TRBJ1-2,TRBV9,TGTGCCAGCAGCGCCCCGACTGGGAGCTACACCTTC,CASSAPTGSYTF
-,-,TRBJ2-7,TRBV2,TGTGCCAGCAGTCTCAAAGGCTACGAGCAGTACTTC,CASSLKGYEQYF
TRBD1,few,TRBJ1-5,TRBV4-1,TGCGCCAGCAGCCAAGAACAACAGGGGCACCAGCCCCAGCATTTT,CASSQEQQGHQPQHF
TRBD1,-,TRBJ1-1,TRBV4-2,TGTGCCAGCAGCGTTGGACAGGGGCAAACGAACACTGAAGCTTTCTTT,CASSVGQGQTNTEAFF
-,-,TRBJ1-3,TRBV9,TGTGCCAGCAGCGTATCCAGCTCTGGAAACACCATATATTTT,CASSVSSSGNTIYF
-,-,TRBJ1-2,TRBV3-1/TRBV3-2,TGTGCCAGCAGCCAAGGCCTCCGATTGGCAGTCAACTATGGCTACACCTTC,CASSQGLRLAVNYGYTF
-,-,TRBJ1-2,TRBV10-3,TGTGCCACCGGGGACTATGGCTACACCTTC,CATGDYGYTF
TRBD1,-,TRBJ1-6,TRBV5-8,TGTGCCAGCAGCTTGGAGGGGGCCCGCGGTTCACCCCTCCACTTT,CASSLEGARGSPLHF
-,-,TRBJ1-2,TRBV28,TGTGCCAGCAGCCCAATCGGGAGGGGGAGTGATGGCTACACCTTC,CASSPIGRGSDGYTF